The clone carrying this T cell receptor beta chain was seen a handful of times. Its target is unknown. The data were taken from a study of identical twins. Study results and limitations: Cord blood beta clonotypes that were abundant carried fewer insertions, and memory repertoires showed no such trend. Its conclusions, products of cross-sectional statistical analysis, did not come from following the same donors.

The CDR3 runs to 17 residues. The germline V gene has CDR1 SGHRS and CDR2 YFSETQ. V was clipped by 5 bases and J by 1 base; unmatched bases: 7. TCRdb redid the calling of the 5' RACE reads with MiXCR, one entry per CDR3 protein. The sample records about 890,000 distinct CDR3 sequences, roughly an eighth being singletons. The same data also went into a second study, on yellow fever vaccine responses in identical twins. From that paper: Reportedly, the T cell response mounted by twins to vaccine seemed partly convergent, partly personalized.

This TCR came from a woman aged 18-29 years in good health. Material for sequencing was PBMCs. This chain connects TRBV5-1 to TRBJ2-2; TRBD2 matches 11 bases. CDR3 in amino acids: CASSLAGGKLNTGELFF. The CDR3 DNA is TGCGCCAGCAGTCTAGCGGGGGGTAAACTGAACACCGGGGAGCTGTTTTTT.